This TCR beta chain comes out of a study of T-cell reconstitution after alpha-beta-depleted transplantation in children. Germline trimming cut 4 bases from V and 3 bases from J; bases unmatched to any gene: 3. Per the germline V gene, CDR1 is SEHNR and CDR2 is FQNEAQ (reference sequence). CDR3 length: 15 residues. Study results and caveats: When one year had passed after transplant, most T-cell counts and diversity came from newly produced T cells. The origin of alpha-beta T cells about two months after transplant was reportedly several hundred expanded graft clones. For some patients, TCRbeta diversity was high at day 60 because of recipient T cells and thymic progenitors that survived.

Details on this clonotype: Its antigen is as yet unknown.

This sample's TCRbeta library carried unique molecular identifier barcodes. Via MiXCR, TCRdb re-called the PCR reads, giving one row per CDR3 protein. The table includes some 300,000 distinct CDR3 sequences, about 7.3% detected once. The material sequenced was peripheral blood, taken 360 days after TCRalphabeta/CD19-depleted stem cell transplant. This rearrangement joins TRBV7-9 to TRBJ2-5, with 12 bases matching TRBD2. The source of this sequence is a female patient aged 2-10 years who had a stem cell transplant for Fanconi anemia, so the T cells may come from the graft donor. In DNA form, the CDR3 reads TGTGCCAGCAGCTCCTCTAGCGGGGGGGAAGAGACCCAGTACTTC. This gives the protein CASSSSSGGEETQYF.